A single sample gave rise to the 27 T cell receptor beta chains below, sequenced in a study of PD-L1 blockade in urothelial cancer. Time point meaning: pretreatment peripheral blood. Libraries were prepared by immunoSEQ multiplex PCR; TCRdb keeps only in-frame clonotypes and omits some of them. The data contain 130,000 or so clones, roughly 80% of them seen just once; the ten biggest clones take up 3.2%. The input for sequencing was PBMCs, taken around atezolizumab (anti-PD-L1) treatment. These receptors were taken from a man aged 50 to 59 with urothelial cancer.

The chain links TRBV27 to TRBJ2-7, with a possible D match to TRBD2 (6 bases). Germline values: CDR1 MNHEY, CDR2 SMNVEV (reference sequence). V was trimmed by 5 bases and J by 4 bases, leaving 15 bases between them. CDR3 length: 14 residues. The CDR3 sequence: CASSPIAGTYEQYF. CDR3 in DNA: TGTGCCAGCAGTCCAATAGCCGGGACTTACGAGCAGTACTTC.

The chain recombines TRBV28 with TRBJ1-1; a weak D match, TRBD1 (5 bases). V lost 8 bases and J lost 0, with 13 bases in between. The CDR3 totals 14 residues. CDR1 and CDR2 from the germline V gene are MDHEN and SYDVKM. The CDR3 reads CASLLSTVNTEAFF. The CDR3 DNA sequence: TGTGCCAGCCTACTATCGACAGTGAACACTGAAGCTTTCTTT.

V usage is TRBV7-2 and J usage is TRBJ2-7; 9 bases fit TRBD1. The germline CDR1 and CDR2 sequences are SGHTA and FQGNSA. The CDR3 consists of 16 residues. V was pared by 2 bases and J by 7 bases, with 12 bases of the junction left unmatched. The CDR3, as DNA: TGTGCCAGCAGCTTACTGCCGGGACAGGGTTTGTGGGAGCAGTACTTC. This encodes CASSLLPGQGLWEQYF.

The V gene is TRBV18, the J gene TRBJ1-1; 7 bases match TRBD1. Trimming cost V 3 bases and J 4 bases; bases outside gene matches: 5. Germline CDR1 reads KGHSH; CDR2 reads LQKENI. There are 14 residues in the CDR3. The CDR3: CASSPRDRGTEAFF. DNA for the CDR3: TGTGCCAGCTCACCGAGGGACAGAGGCACTGAAGCTTTCTTT.

The chain combines TRBV13 with TRBJ2-1; 7 bases fit TRBD2. Germline CDR1 is PRHDT and CDR2 is FYEKMQ (reference sequence). Unmatched junction bases numbered 13, after V lost 5 bases and J lost 9 bases. CDR3 length: 15 amino acids. CDR3 nucleotide sequence: TGTGCCAGCAGCCCCTGGACTAGTTATCTGGCTGAGCAGTTCTTC. As protein: CASSPWTSYLAEQFF.

The chain combines TRBV19 with TRBJ2-4, with 7 bases lining up with TRBD1. Germline V lookup: CDR1 LNHDA, CDR2 SQIVND (reference sequence). V lost 4 bases and J lost 6; bases outside the gene matches: 18. This CDR3 is built from 18 residues. The CDR3 loop is CASSRWAARRDRGNIQYF. The CDR3 nucleotides read TGTGCCAGTAGTAGGTGGGCAGCCCGCCGGGACAGAGGAAACATTCAGTACTTC.

V is TRBV7-2 and J is TRBJ2-3; unclear D gene. Trimming took 5 bases from V and 2 from J, leaving 8 bases between them. The length of the CDR3 is 13 residues. Looked up from germline, CDR1 is SGHTA and CDR2 is FQGNSA. CDR3 amino acids: CASSTALTDTQYF. The CDR3 DNA is TGTGCCAGCAGCACCGCGCTCACAGATACGCAGTATTTT.

The chain employs TRBV28 and TRBJ1-5, with D tentatively TRBD1 (5 bases). Germline V gene data show CDR1 as MDHEN and CDR2 as SYDVKM. CDR3 length equals 16 residues. The ends were cut back, 6 bases at V and 4 bases at J, with 19 bases in the middle. The CDR3 is CASRPATGLTNQPQHF. The CDR3 DNA reads TGTGCCAGCAGACCAGCAACGGGACTTACGAATCAGCCCCAGCATTTT.

The chain is built from TRBV9 and TRBJ2-7, with TRBD1 matching over 9 bases. CDR3 size: 18 residues. The ends lost 0 bases at V and 5 bases at J; junction bases unmatched: 15. Germline CDR1 and CDR2: SGDLS and YYNGEE. CDR3 sequence (DNA): TGTGCCAGCAGCGTAGCTTTAAACTCCGGGACAGGGACCAACGAGCAGTACTTC. It codes for CASSVALNSGTGTNEQYF.

This chain connects TRBV28 to TRBJ1-5; tentatively, D is TRBD1 (5 bases). V was trimmed by 5 bases and J by 6 bases, leaving 17 bases between them. The germline CDR1 and CDR2 sequences are MDHEN and SYDVKM. CDR3 length: 15 amino acids. The CDR3 nucleotides are TGTGCCAGCAGTCCTACCCGACAGAGTCTTCAGCCCCAGCATTTT. The encoded protein is CASSPTRQSLQPQHF.

V and J are TRBV11-2 and TRBJ2-4; TRBD1 aligns across 10 bases. In germline, CDR1 is SGHAT, CDR2 FQNNGV. The CDR3 sequence is 16 residues long. The ends lost 4 bases at V and 12 bases at J; junction bases unmatched: 15. For the CDR3, the DNA is TGTGCCAGCAGCTCTCTAGGACAGGGGGGTGCGGAATCTCAGTACTTC. Translating gives CASSSLGQGGAESQYF.

The chain couples TRBV11-2 to TRBJ1-5, with 7 bases aligning to TRBD1. This CDR3 contains 16 residues. CDR1 SGHAT and CDR2 FQNNGV come from the germline V gene. With 0 bases clipped from V and 6 bases from J, the junction kept 8 bases outside the gene matches. CDR3 DNA sequence: TGTGCCAGCAGCTTAGATTCAGGCAGGGGGAGTCAGCCCCAGCATTTT. Translated: CASSLDSGRGSQPQHF.

The gene calls are TRBV7-3 and TRBJ2-2, with 10 nucleotides matching TRBD2. With V trimmed by 3 bases and J by 7 bases, 5 bases remained unmatched. From germline, CDR1 is SGHTA and CDR2 FQGTGA. This CDR3 is 15 amino acids long. The CDR3 protein is CASSFITSGVGELFF. In DNA form, the CDR3 reads TGTGCCAGCAGCTTTATCACTAGCGGGGTCGGGGAGCTGTTTTTT. Full variable domain (remainder filled in from reference TRBV7-3 and TRBJ2-2): GAGVSQTPSNKVTEKGKYVELRCDPISGHTALYWYRQSLGQGPEFLIYFQGTGAADDSGLPNDRFFAVRPEGSVSTLKIQRTERGDSAVYLCASSFITSGVGELFFGEGSRLTVL.

This clone was seen a single time. This chain links TRBV7-2 with TRBJ2-3; D is perhaps TRBD2 (7 bases). The germline V and J ends were trimmed by 7 bases and 4 bases, with 18 bases remaining between them. From germline, CDR1 is SGHTA and CDR2 FQGNSA. The CDR3 sequence is 15 residues long. CDR3 region: CASTRGGVEADTQYF. DNA of the CDR3: TGTGCCAGCACGAGGGGGGGGGTTGAGGCAGATACGCAGTATTTT.

The chain is built from TRBV19 and TRBJ2-1, with 8 nucleotides matching TRBD2. V shed 7 bases and J 0 bases; nucleotides not matched to a gene: 5. There are 15 residues in the CDR3. In germline, CDR1 is LNHDA, CDR2 SQIVND (reference sequence). The CDR3 reads CASTISGNSYNEQFF. CDR3 sequence (DNA): TGTGCCAGTACTATTAGCGGGAACTCCTACAATGAGCAGTTCTTC. Looking up the rest from reference TRBV19 and TRBJ2-1 gives the full variable domain: DGGITQSPKYLFRKEGQNVTLSCEQNLNHDAMYWYRQDPGQGLRLIYYSQIVNDFQKGDIAEGYSVSREKKESFPLTVTSAQKNPTAFYLCASTISGNSYNEQFFGPGTRLTVL.

The rearrangement uses TRBV7-2 and TRBJ2-3; 9 bases map to TRBD2. Germline V gene data show CDR1 as SGHTA and CDR2 as FQGNSA. The CDR3 loop spans 13 amino acids. V lost 6 bases, J lost 4 bases, and 2 bases stayed unmatched. Here the CDR3 DNA reads TGTGCCAGCAGGACTAGCGGACCAGATACGCAGTATTTT. Its protein product is CASRTSGPDTQYF.

The chain joins TRBV5-8 to TRBJ1-1; D uncertain. The length of the CDR3 is 12 residues. Germline CDR1 SGHTS, CDR2 YDEGEE. Trimming cost V 5 bases and J 4 bases, with 9 bases left between them. CDR3 DNA: TGTGCCAGCAGATTAAGGAGCACTGAAGCTTTCTTT. Encoded protein: CASRLRSTEAFF. Full variable domain (rest looked up from reference TRBV5-8 and TRBJ1-1): EAGVTQSPTHLIKTRGQQATLRCSPISGHTSVYWYQQALGLGLQFLLWYDEGEERNRGNFPPRFSGRQFPNYSSELNVNALELEDSALYLCASRLRSTEAFFGQGTRLTVV.

The rearrangement links TRBV6-5 to TRBJ2-5; D gene ambiguous. CDR1 MNHEY and CDR2 SVGAGI come from the germline V gene. This CDR3 is 14 amino acids long. Trimming left V 2 bases short and J 0 bases short, with 7 bases between. In DNA, the CDR3 is TGTGCCAGCAGTTACGAAGCGTACCAAGAGACCCAGTACTTC. Translated: CASSYEAYQETQYF.

The chain has TRBV5-1 and TRBJ2-7, with a weak D call TRBD1 (5 bases). The V end was cut by 0 bases, the J end by 3 bases, with 10 bases between. The germline gives CDR1 SGHRS, CDR2 YFSETQ. The CDR3 has 14 amino acids. CDR3 sequence: CASSLEQADYEQYF. The CDR3 nucleotides are TGCGCCAGCAGCTTGGAACAGGCCGACTACGAGCAGTACTTC.

This chain connects TRBV27 to TRBJ2-7, with TRBD1 identical over 7 bases. The CDR3 contains 13 residues. Germline assignment: CDR1 MNHEY and CDR2 SMNVEV (reference sequence). With V trimmed by 5 bases and J by 3 bases, 4 bases remained unmatched. The CDR3 loop is CASSKTGIYEQYF. The CDR3 DNA follows: TGTGCCAGCAGTAAGACAGGGATCTACGAGCAGTACTTC.

The chain recombines TRBV10-3 with TRBJ1-2, with 10 nucleotides matching TRBD1. Germline CDR1 reads ENHRY; CDR2 reads SYGVKD. This CDR3 is 15 amino acids long. The V and J ends lost 5 bases and 3 bases, in that order; junction bases with no gene match: 6. This CDR3 reads CAISPSGTGDYGYTF. In DNA form, the CDR3 reads TGTGCCATCAGTCCCTCAGGGACAGGGGACTATGGCTACACCTTC.

The V and J genes are TRBV21-1 and TRBJ2-1; TRBD2 is the table's D call and was not checked against the DNA. TRBV21-1 is classified as a pseudogene. This CDR3 spans 16 amino acids. CDR3 amino acids: CASSNRAGSSYNEQFF. CDR3 sequence (DNA): TGTGCCAGCAGCAACCGAGCGGGGAGCTCCTACAATGAGCAGTTCTTC.

Comment on this clone: This sample includes further DNA sequences coding for the same CDR3. The chain employs TRBV7-3 and TRBJ2-1; D unresolved. The germline V and J ends were trimmed by 5 bases and 1 base, with 6 bases remaining between them. Germline values: CDR1 SGHTA, CDR2 FQGTGA. This CDR3 region has 13 residues. CDR3 sequence reads: CASSPGSYNEQFF. CDR3 nucleotides: TGTGCCAGCAGCCCCGGTTCCTACAATGAGCAGTTCTTC.

J is TRBJ2-7 and V is TRBV21-1; the listed D gene, TRBD2, was not tested against the DNA. TRBV21-1 is labeled a pseudogene. This CDR3 is 13 amino acids long. The CDR3 reads CASRGLQSYEQYF. The CDR3 DNA follows: TGTGCCAGCCGGGGACTTCAGTCCTACGAGCAGTACTTC.

The chain couples TRBV27 to TRBJ2-1, with 11 nucleotides matching TRBD2. V lost 3 bases, J lost 3 bases, and 4 bases stayed unmatched. This CDR3 is 16 amino acids long. Looked up from germline, CDR1 is MNHEY and CDR2 is SMNVEV (reference sequence). The CDR3 sequence is CASSLVGTSGYNEQFF. The CDR3, as DNA: TGTGCCAGCAGTTTGGTGGGGACTAGCGGCTACAATGAGCAGTTCTTC.

The chain employs TRBV19 and TRBJ2-1; 13 bases line up with TRBD2. Germline V CDR1 and CDR2: LNHDA, SQIVND (reference sequence). The junction had 8 bases not matched to a gene; V was cut back by 5 bases and J by 10 bases. The CDR3 has 15 residues. The CDR3 DNA sequence: TGTGCCAGTAGTCCCCGACTAGCGGGAGGAAGGGAGCAGTTCTTC. It translates to CASSPRLAGGREQFF.

The chain links TRBV28 to TRBJ2-7; TRBD1 matches at 7 bases. Trimming at V came to 6 bases and at J to 2 bases, leaving 10 bases not matched to a gene. CDR1 MDHEN and CDR2 SYDVKM come from the germline V gene. This CDR3 spans 15 amino acids. Written as DNA, the CDR3 is TGTGCCAGCAGGGCGTGGGGGACAGCTGCCTACGAGCAGTACTTC. It translates to CASRAWGTAAYEQYF. Looking up the rest from reference TRBV28 and TRBJ2-7 gives the full variable domain: DVKVTQSSRYLVKRTGEKVFLECVQDMDHENMFWYRQDPGLGLRLIYFSYDVKMKEKGDIPEGYSVSREKKERFSLILESASTNQTSMYLCASRAWGTAAYEQYFGPGTRLTVT.